This T cell receptor beta chain was profiled in a study of T cell responses to AZD1222 COVID-19 vaccine. The CDR3 covers 15 residues. V was clipped by 5 bases and J by 0 bases, with 11 bases between them. The germline gives CDR1 LGHNA, CDR2 YNFKEQ. Clones were sequenced by immunoSEQ multiplex PCR, and TCRdb holds only the in-frame ones, with some missing. The sample holds 160,000 or so clones, around nine tenths seen once. This TCR was sampled from an adult in good health. The chain employs TRBV4-2 and TRBJ1-3, with a possible D match to TRBD1 (5 bases). Sequencing used peripheral blood, obtained on day 0 of AZD1222 vaccination. CDR3 protein: CASSSDKSSGNTIYF. The CDR3 nucleotides are TGTGCCAGCAGCTCGGACAAGAGCTCTGGAAACACCATATATTTT.